This T cell receptor beta chain stems from a study of shared clonotypes between healthy human individuals. Findings and limits, study-wide: Rarefaction showed that sequencing of sorted subsets was incomplete (despite large depth). Non-shared clonotypes had lower generation probabilities than those shared by all four donors.

TCRdb's table, derived via immunoSEQ multiplex PCR, lists solely in-frame clones and lacks some. The sample consists of around 600,000 clones, 90% to 95% of them appearing once. It was CD45RO-negative cells, positively selected for CCR7, that made up naive CD8 cells, with terminally differentiated effector memory CD45RA+ cells excluded. About this clone itself: No antigen is known for it. The sample has other DNA sequences that encode this CDR3 too.

Deletions cut 2 bases from V and 3 bases from J, with 9 bases between. Germline lookup yields CDR1 SGHDT and CDR2 YYEEEE. This CDR3 spans 13 amino acids. J is TRBJ2-7 and V is TRBV5-6, with D possibly TRBD1 on 6 matching bases. Specimen: naive CD8+ T cells sorted from blood. The sequence derives from a young woman in good health. Here the CDR3 reads CASSLGGDYEQYF. Here the CDR3 DNA reads TGTGCCAGCAGCTTAGGGGGAGACTACGAGCAGTACTTC.